The 30 T cell receptor beta chains reported below all come from one sample, sequenced in a study of T-cell reconstitution after alpha-beta-depleted transplantation in children. The library targeted TCRbeta and was prepared with unique molecular identifiers. TCRdb re-called the PCR reads with MiXCR, one entry per CDR3 protein. The data contain some 250,000 distinct CDR3 sequences, around 12% of them singletons. The sample here was PBMCs from the stem cell graft donor, taken from the stem cell graft. The receptors originated from a human donor who donated a stem cell graft to a child with acute lymphoblastic leukemia.

This clonotype was counted many times. The chain links TRBV15 to TRBJ2-3, with D possibly matching TRBD1 (6 bases). V was pared by 2 bases and J by 2 bases, with 11 bases between. Germline V gene data show CDR1 as LNHNV and CDR2 as YYDKDF (reference sequence). CDR3 length: 15 residues. CDR3 bases: TGTGCCACCAGCAGATCTGACAGGCCCACAGATACGCAGTATTTT. Translating gives CATSRSDRPTDTQYF.

This clonotype occurred many times. The gene calls are TRBV20-1 and TRBJ1-1; no clear D. CDR1 and CDR2 from the germline V gene are DFQATT and SNEGSKA (reference sequence). The CDR3 consists of 14 residues. Trimming took off 4 bases at V and 1 base at J, with 13 bases between the two ends. CDR3 region: CSATRVGENTEAFF. The CDR3, as DNA: TGCAGTGCTACTCGAGTCGGGGAGAACACTGAAGCTTTCTTT.

This clonotype was counted ten times or more. V is TRBV11-2 and J is TRBJ1-1; 8 nucleotides align to TRBD1. Germline CDR1 and CDR2: SGHAT and FQNNGV. This CDR3 comprises 17 residues. V gave up 4 bases and J gave up 3 bases; unmatched junction bases: 13. The CDR3, as DNA: TGTGCCAGCAGCTATCTTAATACGACAGGGGAGGACACTGAAGCTTTCTTT. Amino acids: CASSYLNTTGEDTEAFF.

The genes are TRBV18 and TRBJ1-5; weak D call: TRBD1 (5 bases). Germline V gene sequence: CDR1 KGHSH, CDR2 LQKENI. The CDR3 contains 16 residues. The germline V and J ends were trimmed by 3 bases and 3 bases, with 15 bases remaining between them. CDR3 region: CASSPRGVGTNQPQHF. For the CDR3, the DNA is TGTGCCAGCTCACCCCGGGGGGTTGGGACCAATCAGCCCCAGCATTTT.

This clonotype was counted ten times or more. This chain uses TRBV4-3 with TRBJ2-1, with 8 bases aligning to TRBD2. CDR1 is LGHNA and CDR2 is YSLEER in the germline V gene. This CDR3 region has 15 residues. The ends lost 0 bases at V and 10 bases at J; junction bases unmatched: 8. CDR3: CASSQDNGGANEQFF. In DNA, the CDR3 is TGCGCCAGCAGCCAAGATAACGGGGGGGCTAACGAGCAGTTCTTC.

This clonotype showed up many times. The V call is TRBV20-1, the J call TRBJ2-7, with 10 bases matching TRBD2. The CDR3 loop spans 13 amino acids. CDR1 and CDR2 from the germline V gene are DFQATT and SNEGSKA (reference sequence). The V and J ends lost 3 bases and 4 bases, in that order; junction bases with no gene match: 3. CDR3 nucleotides: TGCAGTGCTAGGGGACTAGCGCCGTACGAGCAGTACTTC. This sequence encodes CSARGLAPYEQYF.

This clonotype has a count of ten or more. The chain joins TRBV7-2 to TRBJ1-5; D is undetermined. Between the trimmed V and J ends, which lost 3 bases and 3 bases, there was a span of 9 bases. The germline V gene encodes CDR1 SGHTA and CDR2 FQGNSA. This CDR3 is 14 amino acids long. This CDR3 reads CASSLLGPNQPQHF. The CDR3 nucleotides read TGTGCCAGCAGCTTGCTAGGGCCCAATCAGCCCCAGCATTTT.

This clonotype has a count of ten or more. The V call is TRBV28, the J call TRBJ1-2; D is unresolved. CDR3 length: 14 residues. The germline CDR1 and CDR2 sequences are MDHEN and SYDVKM. V was shortened by 5 bases and J by 3 bases, with 13 bases between the two germline ends. This chain's CDR3 is CASSRIAPDYGYTF. The CDR3 nucleotides read TGTGCCAGCAGTCGTATAGCACCGGACTATGGCTACACCTTC.

The J gene is TRBJ2-5, the V gene TRBV28; TRBD1 matches 8 bases. This CDR3 has 17 amino acids. Germline CDR1 reads MDHEN; CDR2 reads SYDVKM. With 5 bases clipped from V and 0 bases from J, the junction kept 11 bases outside the gene matches. For the CDR3, the DNA is TGTGCCAGCAGTCTCCCGACAGGGGAGATGTACCAAGAGACCCAGTACTTC. Protein sequence: CASSLPTGEMYQETQYF. The full variable domain, in which reference TRBV28 and TRBJ2-5 provide the parts outside the CDR3, is DVKVTQSSRYLVKRTGEKVFLECVQDMDHENMFWYRQDPGLGLRLIYFSYDVKMKEKGDIPEGYSVSREKKERFSLILESASTNQTSMYLCASSLPTGEMYQETQYFGPGTRLLVL.

This clonotype occurred many times. This chain connects TRBV9 to TRBJ2-1, with 7 bases that match TRBD2. Per germline, CDR1 SGDLS and CDR2 YYNGEE. The J segment lost 0 bases and the V segment lost 0 bases, leaving 3 bases of the junction unmatched. The CDR3 loop spans 16 amino acids. This chain's CDR3 is CASSVVRGSSYNEQFF. Here the CDR3 DNA reads TGTGCCAGCAGCGTAGTGCGGGGGAGCTCCTACAATGAGCAGTTCTTC.

This clonotype was found many times. The chain carries TRBV11-3 and TRBJ2-1; 7 bases fit TRBD1. This CDR3 has 15 amino acids. The V segment lost 3 bases and the J segment 6 bases; nucleotides outside the gene matches: 8. Per the germline V gene, CDR1 is SGHNT and CDR2 is YENEEA. The CDR3 DNA follows: TGTGCCAGCAGCTTCACAGGGGTTCTAAGCAATGAGCAGTTCTTC. Its protein product is CASSFTGVLSNEQFF.

J is TRBJ2-3 and V is TRBV7-6; D might be TRBD2 (6 bases). Per germline, CDR1 SGHVS and CDR2 FNYEAQ. CDR3 length: 16 amino acids. The V and J ends lost 1 base and 1 base respectively, with 12 bases between them. The DNA for the CDR3 is TGTGCCAGCAGCTTAGGTTACGGCGGGGGCACAGATACGCAGTATTTT. As protein: CASSLGYGGGTDTQYF.

In its sample, this clonotype was seen once. Since a much larger clone is just one base distant, this may be a read error. V usage is TRBV6-1 and J usage is TRBJ1-5; D is undetermined. Trimming removed 6 bases from V and 4 bases from J, with 10 bases in between. CDR3 size: 13 residues. Per germline, CDR1 MNHNS and CDR2 SASEGT. CDR3 in amino acids: CASRTIGNQPQHF. The CDR3 bases are TGTGCCAGCAGGACCATAGGGAATCAGCCCCAGCATTTT.

Note on this clonotype: Just one base apart from a much larger clone, this may be a read error. The chain employs TRBV29-1 and TRBJ2-2; a possible D gene is TRBD2 (6 bases). Germline assignment: CDR1 SQVTM and CDR2 ANQGSEA. V lost 6 bases, J lost 3 bases, and 11 bases lay in between. This CDR3 has 13 amino acids. CDR3 nucleotide sequence: TGCAGCGTCTGGGACTTCGACACCGGGGAGCTGTTTTTT. Translation gives CSVWDFDTGELFF.

This clonotype was seen ten or more times. The chain has TRBV20-1 and TRBJ1-4; 9 nucleotides line up with TRBD1. The CDR3 covers 13 residues. Unmatched junction bases numbered 5, after V lost 5 bases and J lost 7 bases. Per the germline V gene, CDR1 is DFQATT and CDR2 is SNEGSKA (reference sequence). In DNA form, the CDR3 reads TGCAGTGCTGAAGGGACAGGGAGTGAAAAACTGTTTTTT. It translates to CSAEGTGSEKLFF.

This clonotype was detected many times. The CDR3 nucleotides read TGTGCCAGCAGTGAAAGCAGGGTAATCACTGAAGCTTTCTTT. Translation: CASSESRVITEAFF. This rearrangement joins TRBV2 to TRBJ1-1, with a tentative D call TRBD1 (5 bases). Between the trimmed V and J ends, which lost 2 bases and 4 bases, there was a span of 11 bases. The germline V gene has CDR1 SNHLY and CDR2 FYNNEI. The CDR3 has 14 amino acids.

The chain uses TRBV6-1 and TRBJ2-5; a possible D gene is TRBD1 (6 bases). The CDR3 consists of 14 residues. From germline, CDR1 is MNHNS and CDR2 SASEGT. V was pared by 5 bases and J by 2 bases, with 12 bases between. The CDR3: CASSRLGQQETQYF. In nucleotides, the CDR3 is TGTGCCAGCAGTCGCCTAGGACAGCAAGAGACCCAGTACTTC.

Many counts were recorded for this clonotype. This rearrangement joins TRBV20-1 to TRBJ2-1; 13 nucleotides agree with TRBD2. There are 16 residues in the CDR3. V lost 7 bases and J lost 3; bases outside the gene matches: 9. The germline V gene has CDR1 DFQATT and CDR2 SNEGSKA (reference sequence). The chain's CDR3 is CSVGTSGMEHYNEQFF. For the CDR3, the DNA is TGCAGTGTCGGGACTAGCGGGATGGAGCACTACAATGAGCAGTTCTTC.

This clonotype was counted ten times or more. The chain couples TRBV7-2 to TRBJ2-7; 8 positions match TRBD1. Germline values: CDR1 SGHTA, CDR2 FQGNSA. The CDR3 is made up of 16 amino acids. Unmatched junction bases numbered 11, after V lost 3 bases and J lost 4 bases. CDR3 protein: CASSFTTTGAIYEQYF. The CDR3 bases are TGTGCCAGCAGCTTCACAACGACAGGGGCTATTTACGAGCAGTACTTC.

This clonotype was found many times. The chain links TRBV5-5 to TRBJ2-2; 10 positions match TRBD2. The germline gives CDR1 SGHKS, CDR2 YYEKEE (reference sequence). This CDR3 comprises 17 residues. Germline trimming cut 4 bases from V and 4 bases from J; bases unmatched to any gene: 10. As DNA, the CDR3 is TGTGCCAGCAGCCTGGACGCTAGCGGGAGATTCACCGGGGAGCTGTTTTTT. Translated: CASSLDASGRFTGELFF.

This clonotype was counted many times. The V and J genes are TRBV6-2 or TRBV6-3 and TRBJ2-6, with a weak D call TRBD2 (5 bases). This CDR3 spans 18 amino acids. Germline V gives CDR1 MNHEY, CDR2 SVGEGT. V was pared by 0 bases and J by 0 bases, with 12 bases between. This chain's CDR3 is CASSYSSGSGSGANVLTF. The CDR3, as DNA: TGTGCCAGCAGTTACTCGAGTGGCAGCGGCTCTGGGGCCAACGTCCTGACTTTC.

The sample holds many counts of this clonotype. The chain has TRBV4-2 and TRBJ2-7, with a tentative D call TRBD1 (5 bases). Germline-derived CDR1 and CDR2 are LGHNA and YNFKEQ. The CDR3 is 14 amino acids. V gave up 2 bases and J gave up 3 bases, with 11 bases separating them. CDR3 sequence: CASSQTGRVYEQYF. The CDR3 nucleotides read TGTGCCAGCAGCCAAACAGGCAGGGTCTACGAGCAGTACTTC.

This clonotype came up once. The chain employs TRBV30 and TRBJ1-1; D is undetermined. Germline assignment: CDR1 GTSNPN and CDR2 SVGIG (reference sequence). V lost 0 bases and J lost 5, with 10 bases in between. The CDR3 has 13 amino acids. CDR3 sequence reads: CAWSVPEKTEAFF. The CDR3 DNA reads TGTGCCTGGAGTGTACCCGAGAAGACTGAAGCTTTCTTT.

For this clonotype: An end of the junction does not agree with germline; a read error may underlie this. The chain uses TRBV20-1 and TRBJ2-4; the D gene could be TRBD1 or TRBD2 (6 bases each). Germline CDR1 reads DFQATT; CDR2 reads SNEGSKA (reference sequence). CDR3 length: 15 residues. CDR3 sequence: CSARAPGGGMNSQYF. The CDR3 DNA sequence: TGCAGTGCTAGAGCCCCCGGAGGGGGAATGAACAGTCAGTACTTC.

In regard to this clonotype: Being one base from a much bigger clone, this may be a read error. The chain carries TRBV7-2 and TRBJ2-4; D might be TRBD2 (5 bases). The CDR3 loop spans 16 amino acids. Germline V gene data show CDR1 as SGHTA and CDR2 as FQGNSA. The chain's CDR3 is CASSSGSDLAKNSQYF. The CDR3, as DNA: TGTGCCAGCAGCTCCGGATCTGACCTAGCCAAAAACAGTCAGTACTTC.

This clonotype was detected ten times or more. The chain carries TRBV7-2 and TRBJ2-5, with D perhaps matching TRBD1 or TRBD2 (6 bases each). There are 15 residues in the CDR3. Germline CDR1 is SGHTA and CDR2 is FQGNSA. The germline V and J ends were trimmed by 1 base and 4 bases, with 13 bases remaining between them. The CDR3 DNA reads TGTGCCAGCAGCTTAGGGTTAGGGGGGCGAGAGACCCAGTACTTC. It specifies CASSLGLGGRETQYF.

This clonotype was recorded at least ten times. The V call is TRBV20-1, the J call TRBJ2-3; TRBD1 is a possible D gene (6 bases). Trimming took 6 bases from V and 3 from J, leaving 19 bases between them. Germline V gene data show CDR1 as DFQATT and CDR2 as SNEGSKA (reference sequence). The CDR3 extends over 15 amino acids. CDR3 bases: TGCAGTGCCCACCTCCGGGACAAAAGAACAGATACGCAGTATTTT. Translating gives CSAHLRDKRTDTQYF.

This clonotype was observed a handful of times. The chain carries TRBV29-1 and TRBJ2-7, with TRBD1 matching 11 bases. CDR3 length: 14 residues. Trimming cost V 1 base and J 2 bases; bases outside gene matches: 1. The germline CDR1 and CDR2 sequences are SQVTM and ANQGSEA. The CDR3 reads CSVEGTGGAYEQYF. The CDR3 nucleotides read TGCAGCGTTGAAGGGACAGGGGGCGCCTACGAGCAGTACTTC.

The J gene is TRBJ2-3, the V gene TRBV27, with 10 bases identical to TRBD2. The CDR3 length is 16 residues. V was clipped by 5 bases and J by 3 bases; unmatched bases: 8. The V gene's germline CDR1 is MNHEY and CDR2 SMNVEV (reference sequence). The CDR3 nucleotides are TGTGCCAGCAGTCCCTTCTCAGCGGGAGGGACAGATACGCAGTATTTT. Amino acid sequence: CASSPFSAGGTDTQYF.

At least ten counts were recorded for this clonotype. The chain couples TRBV15 to TRBJ2-7; D call uncertain. V lost 5 bases and J 0 bases, leaving 14 bases between the germline ends. From germline, CDR1 is LNHNV and CDR2 YYDKDF (reference sequence). The CDR3 contains 15 residues. CDR3 loop: CATSPSAASSYEQYF. The CDR3 bases are TGTGCCACCAGCCCGAGCGCAGCAAGCTCCTACGAGCAGTACTTC.